The T cell receptor beta chain under discussion was sequenced for a study of T cell responses to AZD1222 COVID-19 vaccine. Data came from immunoSEQ multiplex PCR; TCRdb stores just in-frame clones and leaves some out. The sample has approximately 100,000 clones; around nine tenths are singletons. CDR3 size: 14 residues. Germline V gene data show CDR1 as SGHRS and CDR2 as YFSETQ. With 2 bases clipped from V and 7 bases from J, the junction kept 6 bases outside the gene matches. The sequences come from peripheral blood, collected 28 days after the second AZD1222 dose. The receptor comes from an adult who received the AZD1222 COVID-19 vaccine. The genes are TRBV5-1 and TRBJ1-1, with 9 positions matching TRBD1. The CDR3 protein is CASSLRTGEIEAFF. CDR3 coding DNA: TGCGCCAGCAGCTTACGGACAGGGGAGATTGAAGCTTTCTTT. The complete variable domain, with remaining parts taken from reference TRBV5-1 and TRBJ1-1, reads KAGVTQTPRYLIKTRGQQVTLSCSPISGHRSVSWYQQTPGQGLQFLFEYFSETQRNKGNFPGRFSGRQFSNSRSEMNVSTLELGDSALYLCASSLRTGEIEAFFGQGTRLTVV.